These 10 T cell receptor beta chains originate from one sample sequenced in a study of cytomegalovirus exposure and HLA in healthy donors. The PCR had 60 Vbeta and 13 Jbeta primers. Assay: immunoSEQ multiplex PCR; the TCRdb copy retains only in-frame clones and omits some. The sample gives about 120,000 clones, around 82% of which show up once; approximately 1.2% is in the top ten. Sequencing was performed on PBMCs. Receptors were obtained from a female donor in good health and CMV-seronegative.

The chain carries TRBV19 and TRBJ2-3; D gene unclear. V shed 7 bases and J shed 0 bases, with 8 bases lying between them. The germline V gene encodes CDR1 LNHDA and CDR2 SQIVND (reference sequence). This CDR3 has 13 amino acids. The CDR3 nucleotides are TGTGCCAGTAAAGTGAGGAGCACAGATACGCAGTATTTT. It specifies CASKVRSTDTQYF. Variable domain in full (rest from reference TRBV19 and TRBJ2-3): DGGITQSPKYLFRKEGQNVTLSCEQNLNHDAMYWYRQDPGQGLRLIYYSQIVNDFQKGDIAEGYSVSREKKESFPLTVTSAQKNPTAFYLCASKVRSTDTQYFGPGTRLTVL.

In regard to this clone: The junction and the germline gene differ at one end; a read error may be behind it. The rearrangement joins TRBV7-9 to TRBJ2-1, with 7 nucleotides matching TRBD2. This CDR3 is 16 amino acids long. Per the germline V gene, CDR1 is SEHNR and CDR2 is FQNEAQ (reference sequence). The DNA of the CDR3 is TGTTCCAGCAGCCCAAGACTAGCAGTCTCCTACAATGAGCAGTTCTTC. The encoded protein is CSSSPRLAVSYNEQFF.

The V gene is TRBV27, the J gene TRBJ2-3; 7 bases line up with TRBD1. Trimming took 3 bases from V and 0 from J; bases not matched to a gene: 3. The CDR3 runs to 15 residues. Germline CDR1 MNHEY, CDR2 SMNVEV (reference sequence). The CDR3 nucleotides are TGTGCCAGCAGTTTGGGACAGACTAGCACAGATACGCAGTATTTT. Translation: CASSLGQTSTDTQYF.

The chain is built from TRBV30 and TRBJ2-1; 9 nucleotides line up with TRBD2. Germline assignment: CDR1 GTSNPN and CDR2 SVGIG (reference sequence). The CDR3 extends over 16 amino acids. The junction had 12 bases not matched to a gene; V was cut back by 0 bases and J by 9 bases. This chain's CDR3 is CAWSVSGTSFSGEQFF. The DNA for the CDR3 is TGTGCCTGGAGTGTAAGCGGGACTAGCTTCTCCGGTGAGCAGTTCTTC.

This chain connects TRBV25-1 to TRBJ1-5; 8 bases fit TRBD1. This CDR3 spans 14 amino acids. V lost 5 bases to trimming and J lost 9 bases; unmatched junction nucleotides: 9. The germline CDR1 and CDR2 sequences are MGHDK and SYGVNS. The CDR3: CASSWTGNNSPQHF. Written as DNA, the CDR3 is TGTGCCAGCAGTTGGACAGGGAACAATTCGCCCCAGCATTTT.

This chain uses TRBV6-1 with TRBJ1-1, with D perhaps matching TRBD1 (6 bases). Germline CDR1 is MNHNS and CDR2 is SASEGT. The CDR3 has 16 residues. Trimming took 1 base from V and 5 from J, leaving 17 bases between them. The CDR3 is CASSEGAGGSRTEAFF. The DNA for the CDR3 is TGTGCCAGCAGTGAAGGGGCGGGGGGCAGTCGAACTGAAGCTTTCTTT.

The CDR3 nucleotides read TGTGCCAGCTCACCGACCGACAGCTCACCCCTCCACTTT. It is translated as CASSPTDSSPLHF. This chain uses TRBV18 with TRBJ1-6, with D perhaps TRBD1 (5 bases). This CDR3 has 13 residues. Germline V CDR1 and CDR2: KGHSH, LQKENI. Trimming shortened V by 3 bases and J by 10 bases, and 10 bases separated the two germline ends. Using reference TRBV18 and TRBJ1-6 for the parts outside the CDR3, the full variable domain is NAGVMQNPRHLVRRRGQEARLRCSPMKGHSHVYWYRQLPEEGLKFMVYLQKENIIDESGMPKERFSAEFPKEGPSILRIQQVVRGDSAAYFCASSPTDSSPLHFGNGTRLTVT.

J is TRBJ1-5 and V is TRBV27; D perhaps matches TRBD1 (6 bases). The CDR3 is made up of 17 amino acids. Trimming cost V 6 bases and J 2 bases, with 20 bases left between them. Germline-derived CDR1 and CDR2 are MNHEY and SMNVEV (reference sequence). CDR3 amino acids: CASSASGTRLGNQPQHF. The DNA of the CDR3 is TGTGCCAGCAGCGCTTCCGGGACAAGGCTGGGCAATCAGCCCCAGCATTTT.

The chain couples TRBV2 to TRBJ1-3, with D unresolved. Germline CDR1 reads SNHLY; CDR2 reads FYNNEI. V was trimmed by 4 bases and J by 7 bases, leaving 8 bases between them. This CDR3 contains 12 residues. The CDR3 sequence is CASSVEGNTIYF. The DNA for the CDR3 is TGTGCCAGCAGTGTGGAGGGCAACACCATATATTTT.

The genes are TRBV7-8 and TRBJ2-1; D gene ambiguous. CDR1 is SGHVS, CDR2 FQNEAQ, per germline. The CDR3 is made up of 16 amino acids. V dropped 5 bases and J dropped 0 bases, with 14 bases sitting between them. The CDR3 DNA is TGTGCCAGCAGCGAATCCGCGGCCGCCTCCTACAATGAGCAGTTCTTC. Protein: CASSESAAASYNEQFF.